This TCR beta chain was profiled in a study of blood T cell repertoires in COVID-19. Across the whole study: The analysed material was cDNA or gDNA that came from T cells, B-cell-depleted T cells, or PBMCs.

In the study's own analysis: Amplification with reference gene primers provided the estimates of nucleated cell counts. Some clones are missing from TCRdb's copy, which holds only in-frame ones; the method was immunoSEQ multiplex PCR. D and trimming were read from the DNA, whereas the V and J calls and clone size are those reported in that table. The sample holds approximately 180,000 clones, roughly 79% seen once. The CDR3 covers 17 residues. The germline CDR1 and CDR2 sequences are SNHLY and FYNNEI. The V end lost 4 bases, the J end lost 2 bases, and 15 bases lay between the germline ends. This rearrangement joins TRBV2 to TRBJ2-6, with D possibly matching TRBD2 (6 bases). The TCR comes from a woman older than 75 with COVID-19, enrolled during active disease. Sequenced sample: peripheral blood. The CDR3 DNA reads TGTGCCAGCAGTGGAGGCCCGGGGGACCCTGGGGCCAACGTCCTGACTTTC. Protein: CASSGGPGDPGANVLTF.